The source of this T cell receptor beta chain is a study of T cell clonotyping in hematopoietic cell transplantation. This table comes from immunoSEQ multiplex PCR, and its TCRdb copy is limited to in-frame clones, with some not included. Here the sample spans approximately 80,000 clones, 90% to 96% being singletons. Remarks on this clone: Its antigen is unidentified.

Time point in this sample: recipient sample about 28 days before transplant, after cytoreduction. Overall study results and limits: At the given depth, recipient repertoires were over 95% de novo clonotypes.

The sequence came from a woman aged 45-65 years with acute myeloid leukemia. Some clones in this sample may be carry-over from other donors' samples. Here the sequenced sample was peripheral blood mononuclear cells, taken before stem cell transplant.

CDR3 loop: CAWSVNSQGGYTF. The CDR3 bases are TGTGCCTGGAGTGTAAACAGTCAGGGGGGCTACACCTTC. The J gene is TRBJ1-2, the V gene TRBV30, with D possibly TRBD1 on 6 matching bases. Germline lookup yields CDR1 GTSNPN and CDR2 SVGIG (reference sequence). Trimming took off 0 bases at V and 8 bases at J, with 13 bases between the two ends. This CDR3 region has 13 residues.